Listed here is a single T cell receptor beta chain. This clone was seen only once. Which antigen it targets is not known. No quality values exist for individual bases; no much larger clone is one base distant. This sample is part of a study of lymphopenia after photon versus proton radiotherapy (dated by TCRdb to between 2019 and 2020). Describing the broader study: Photon and proton radiation therapy were compared by the study for their immunological effects in patients with gastrointestinal tumors who developed high-grade lymphopenia. The roughly 20 patients in the cohort had gastrointestinal tumors, were treated with either photon or proton therapy, and subsequently developed lymphopenia. The goal of the study was to characterize the differences between the two radiation modalities in how they affect the immune system. Findings and caveats that apply to the study as a whole: Proton-treated patients stayed relatively stable during treatment, while photon-treated patients lost naive T cells and TCR diversity and gained effector/memory populations. Once the lymphocyte count had reached its nadir, the repertoires of photon-treated patients showed oligoclonal expansion, particularly of CD8+ Temra cells, and this expansion drove the decline in diversity. Across the cohort, among patients who died, a greater drop in TCR diversity after the nadir was inversely correlated with overall survival time. The survival association was examined only in patients who died, and the authors described better survival with proton therapy as a possibility, not as a demonstrated result.

Preparation of the library involved the immunoSEQ multiplex PCR assay. Alongside multiparametric flow cytometry, deep sequencing of rearranged TCR beta loci was used to profile the T cell repertoires. TCRdb carries this immuneACCESS record with in-frame sequences only. Its versions omit some clonotypes, under half of them owing to an unresolved V gene in the studies checked, with the rest unexplained. This sample comprises more than 25,000 clones, roughly 90% of them detected only once. The ten biggest clones cover around 6.5% of the sample. There are 14 amino acids in the CDR3, from cysteine to phenylalanine inclusive. The read is trimmed to its CDR3 DNA, 42 bases read in frame from base 1. V is reduced by 8 bases and J by 4 bases, leaving a spacing of 14 bases between them. The germline V gene provides CDR1 WSHSY and CDR2 SAAADI.

The source material was peripheral blood, sampled from a patient treated with photon-based radiotherapy. The chain uses TRBV10-2 and TRBJ2-2; TRBD2 is a weak D gene call, 5 bases matching. The receptor's source is a woman aged 45-65 years with pancreatic cancer. The CDR3 region: CASSPIGGTGELFF. The nucleotide sequence reads as follows: TGCGCCAGCTCCCCCATCGGAGGCACCGGGGAGCTGTTTTTT.